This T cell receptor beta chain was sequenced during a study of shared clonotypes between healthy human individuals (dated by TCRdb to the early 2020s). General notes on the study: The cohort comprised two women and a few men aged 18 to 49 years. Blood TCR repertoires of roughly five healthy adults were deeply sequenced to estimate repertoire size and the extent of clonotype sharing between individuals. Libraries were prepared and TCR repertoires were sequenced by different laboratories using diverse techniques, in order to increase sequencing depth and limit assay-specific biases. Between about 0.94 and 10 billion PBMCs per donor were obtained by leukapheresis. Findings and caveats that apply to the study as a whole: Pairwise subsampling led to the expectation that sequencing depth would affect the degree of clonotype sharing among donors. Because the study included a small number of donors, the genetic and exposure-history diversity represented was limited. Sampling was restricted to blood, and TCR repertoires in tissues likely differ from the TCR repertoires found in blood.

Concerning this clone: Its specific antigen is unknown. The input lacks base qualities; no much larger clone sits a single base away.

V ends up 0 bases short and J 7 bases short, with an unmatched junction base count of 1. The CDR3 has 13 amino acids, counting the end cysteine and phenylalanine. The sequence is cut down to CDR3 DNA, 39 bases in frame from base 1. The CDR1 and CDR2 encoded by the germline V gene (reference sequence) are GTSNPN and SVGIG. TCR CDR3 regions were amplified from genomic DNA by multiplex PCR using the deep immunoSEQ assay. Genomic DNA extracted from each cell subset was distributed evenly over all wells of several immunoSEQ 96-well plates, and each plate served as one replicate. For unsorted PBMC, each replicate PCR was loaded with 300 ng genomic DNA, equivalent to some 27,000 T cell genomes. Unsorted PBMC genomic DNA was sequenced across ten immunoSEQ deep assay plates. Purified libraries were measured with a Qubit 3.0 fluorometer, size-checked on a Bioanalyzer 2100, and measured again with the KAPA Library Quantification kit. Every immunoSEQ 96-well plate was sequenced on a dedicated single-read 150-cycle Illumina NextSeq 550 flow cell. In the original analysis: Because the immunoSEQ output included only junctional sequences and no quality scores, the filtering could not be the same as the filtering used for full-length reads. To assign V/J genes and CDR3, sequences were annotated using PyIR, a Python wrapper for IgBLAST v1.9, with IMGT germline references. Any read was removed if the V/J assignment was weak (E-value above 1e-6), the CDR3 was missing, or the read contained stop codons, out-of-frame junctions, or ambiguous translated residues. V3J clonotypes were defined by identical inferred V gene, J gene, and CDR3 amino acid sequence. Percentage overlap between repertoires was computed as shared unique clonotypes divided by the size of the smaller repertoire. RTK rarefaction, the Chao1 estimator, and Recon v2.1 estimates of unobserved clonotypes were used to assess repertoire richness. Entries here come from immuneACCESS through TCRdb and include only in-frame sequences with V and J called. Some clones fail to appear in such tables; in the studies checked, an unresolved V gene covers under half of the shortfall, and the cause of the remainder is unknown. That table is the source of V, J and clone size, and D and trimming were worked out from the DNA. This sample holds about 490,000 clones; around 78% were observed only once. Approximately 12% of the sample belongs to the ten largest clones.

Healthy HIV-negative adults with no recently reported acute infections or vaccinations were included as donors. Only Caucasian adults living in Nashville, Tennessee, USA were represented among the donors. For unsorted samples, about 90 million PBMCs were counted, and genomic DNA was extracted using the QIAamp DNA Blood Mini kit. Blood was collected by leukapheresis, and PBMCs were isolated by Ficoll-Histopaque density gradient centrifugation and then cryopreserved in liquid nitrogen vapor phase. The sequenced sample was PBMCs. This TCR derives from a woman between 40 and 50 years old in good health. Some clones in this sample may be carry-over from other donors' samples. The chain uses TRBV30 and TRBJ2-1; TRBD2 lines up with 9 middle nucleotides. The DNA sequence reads TGTGCCTGGAGTGTTCTAGCGGGAAATGAGCAGTTCTTC. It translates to CAWSVLAGNEQFF.